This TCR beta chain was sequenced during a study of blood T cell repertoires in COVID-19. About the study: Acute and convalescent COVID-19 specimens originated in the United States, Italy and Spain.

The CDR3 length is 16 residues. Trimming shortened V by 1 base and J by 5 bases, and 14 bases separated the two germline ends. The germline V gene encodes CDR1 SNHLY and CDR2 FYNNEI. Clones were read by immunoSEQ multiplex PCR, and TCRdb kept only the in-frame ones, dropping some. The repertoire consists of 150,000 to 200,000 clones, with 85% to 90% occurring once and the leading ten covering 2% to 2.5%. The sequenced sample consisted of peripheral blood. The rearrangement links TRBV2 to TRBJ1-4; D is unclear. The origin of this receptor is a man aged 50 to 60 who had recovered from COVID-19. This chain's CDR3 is CASSEERAILNEKLFF. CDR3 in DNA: TGTGCCAGCAGTGAAGAGCGGGCCATCCTGAATGAAAAACTGTTTTTT. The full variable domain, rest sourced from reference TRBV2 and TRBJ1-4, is EPEVTQTPSHQVTQMGQEVILRCVPISNHLYFYWYRQILGQKVEFLVSFYNNEISEKSEIFDDQFSVERPDGSNFTLKIRSTKLEDSAMYFCASSEERAILNEKLFFGSGTQLSVL.